The present TCR gamma chain was sequenced within a study of gamma delta lymphoproliferative disorders and STAT genes listed by TCRdb under 2018. Turning to the overall study: The LymphoTrack Dx TCRG Assay was used to build gamma-chain libraries from a minimum of 50 ng of genomic DNA. Because no corresponding Invivoscribe delta assay was available, delta-chain libraries were prepared according to the standard operating procedure of the EuroClonality-NGS working group. The study profiled TCR gamma and delta CDR3 repertoires by deep sequencing in Tgammadelta lymphoproliferative disease patients and healthy controls, within a larger immunophenotypic and STAT-mutation study. To confirm results, two gamma-chain samples and all delta-chain samples were sequenced twice.

Results the study describes overall, beyond this receptor: Control T cells were likely spread across varied maturation stages, whereas leukemic cells were skewed toward terminal effectors, which potentially limits comparisons between patients and controls. It was noted by the authors that NGS specificity may be reduced at low frequencies, so confirmation of the public or private nature of leukemic clones is needed. When whole repertoires were clustered, patient gamma repertoires were grouped separately from healthy controls, whereas no separation between groups was observed for delta repertoires. Almost every major gamma and delta clonotype in patients was public, meaning shared with at least one healthy donor, and only a couple of gamma clonotypes were private to disease.

This clone came up many times. The target of this receptor is not known. No qualities accompany the bases; no much larger clone lies one base away. In both library preparation methods, multiplex PCR was run with primers aimed at the conserved V and J regions of the TCR genes. Amplicons were purified, pooled and sequenced on an Illumina MiSeq platform. For the original study's pipeline: V(D)J alignment, clonotype assembly and translation were done with MiXCR, while functionality assessment and CDR3 repertoire analyses were done with VDJtools. The IMGT definition of CDR3 was applied, and only productive sequences using functional genes were analyzed, with ORF genes and pseudogenes left out. A custom Python script searched for identical amino acid CDR3s of major clonotypes (frequency >=5%) across all patients and controls. A one-sided non-parametric Wilcoxon test was used to compare clonotype frequencies between patients and controls. Public reads were reanalyzed in TCRdb with CATT, and rows carrying the same DNA were merged afterwards. Clone size and V and J calls follow TCRdb, not the original study. The sample data list about 4,500 gamma-chain clones, and around 8.2% of these were observed just once. The ten largest make up under 3.5% of the sample.

Reading the germline V gene gives CDR1 EGSNGY and CDR2 YDSYNSKV. The germline V end is reduced by 1 base and the J end by 3 bases; junction bases left unmatched: 6. The cysteine opens and the phenylalanine closes a CDR3 of 14 amino acids. The only DNA kept is the CDR3, 42 bases in frame from the first base. For both patients and controls, peripheral blood mononuclear cells were isolated, and the genomic DNA from these cells was used for TCR sequencing. Controls were 23 healthy adult blood donors, with a median age of approximately 61 years and around twelve males and roughly 11 females, matched to patients for age and sex.

The chain uses TRGV2 and TRGJ1 or TRGJ2. Here the J gene was assigned by germline matching of the DNA, as TCRdb has none. This TCR was sampled from a human donor in good health. Sequencing was done on a sample of blood. The CDR3 sequence is CATWDGQSYYKKLF. The DNA sequence is as follows: TGTGCCACCTGGGACGGCCAATCTTATTATAAGAAACTCTTT.